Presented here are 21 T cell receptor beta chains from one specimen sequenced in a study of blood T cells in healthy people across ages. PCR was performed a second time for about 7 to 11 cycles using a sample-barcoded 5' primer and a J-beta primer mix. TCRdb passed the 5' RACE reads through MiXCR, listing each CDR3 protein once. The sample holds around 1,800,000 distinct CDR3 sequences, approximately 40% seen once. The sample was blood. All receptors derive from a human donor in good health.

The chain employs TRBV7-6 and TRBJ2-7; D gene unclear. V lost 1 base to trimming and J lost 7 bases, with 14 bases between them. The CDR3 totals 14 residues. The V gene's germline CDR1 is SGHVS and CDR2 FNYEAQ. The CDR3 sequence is CASSLDAPSGEQYF. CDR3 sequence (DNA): TGTGCCAGCAGCTTAGACGCACCGTCGGGTGAGCAGTACTTC.

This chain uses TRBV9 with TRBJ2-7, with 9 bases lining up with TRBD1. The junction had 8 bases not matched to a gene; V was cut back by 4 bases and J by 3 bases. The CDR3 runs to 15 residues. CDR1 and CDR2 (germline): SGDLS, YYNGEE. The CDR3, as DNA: TGTGCCAGCAGCCTCGGCACAGGGGGCCACTACGAGCAGTACTTC. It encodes CASSLGTGGHYEQYF. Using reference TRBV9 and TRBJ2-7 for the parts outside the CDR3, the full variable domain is DSGVTQTPKHLITATGQRVTLRCSPRSGDLSVYWYQQSLDQGLQFLIQYYNGEERAKGNILERFSAQQFPDLHSELNLSSLELGDSALYFCASSLGTGGHYEQYFGPGTRLTVT.

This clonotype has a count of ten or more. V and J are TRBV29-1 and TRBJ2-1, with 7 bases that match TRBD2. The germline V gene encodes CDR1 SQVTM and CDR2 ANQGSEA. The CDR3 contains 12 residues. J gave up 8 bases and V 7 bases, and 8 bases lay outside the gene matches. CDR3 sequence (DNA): TGCAGCGGGGAGGGGCAGGGCTATGAGCAGTTCTTC. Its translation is CSGEGQGYEQFF.

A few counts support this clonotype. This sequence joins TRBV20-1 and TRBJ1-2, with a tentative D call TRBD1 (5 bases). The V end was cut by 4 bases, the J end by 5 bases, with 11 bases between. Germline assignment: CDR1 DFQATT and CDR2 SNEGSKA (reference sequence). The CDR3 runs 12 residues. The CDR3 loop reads CSATPEGYGYTF. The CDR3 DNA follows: TGCAGTGCTACACCCGAGGGGTATGGCTACACCTTC.

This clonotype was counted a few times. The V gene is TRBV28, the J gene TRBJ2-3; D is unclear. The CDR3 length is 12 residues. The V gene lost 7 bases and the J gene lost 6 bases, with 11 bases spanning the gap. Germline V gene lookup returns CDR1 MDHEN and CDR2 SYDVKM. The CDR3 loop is CASTTSGDTQYF. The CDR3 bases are TGTGCCAGCACGACATCCGGGGATACGCAGTATTTT.

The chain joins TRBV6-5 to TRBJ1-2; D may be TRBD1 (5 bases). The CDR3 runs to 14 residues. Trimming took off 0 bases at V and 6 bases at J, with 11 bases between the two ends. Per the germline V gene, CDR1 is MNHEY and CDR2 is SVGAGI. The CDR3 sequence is CASSYSRQCDGYTF. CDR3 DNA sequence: TGTGCCAGCAGTTACTCCAGACAGTGCGATGGCTACACCTTC.

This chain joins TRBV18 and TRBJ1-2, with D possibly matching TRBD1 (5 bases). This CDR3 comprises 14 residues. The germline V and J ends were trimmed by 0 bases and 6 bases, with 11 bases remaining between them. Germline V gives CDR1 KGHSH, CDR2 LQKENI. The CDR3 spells CASSPPSRDNGYTF. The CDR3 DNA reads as TGTGCCAGCTCACCACCGAGCAGGGATAATGGCTACACCTTC.

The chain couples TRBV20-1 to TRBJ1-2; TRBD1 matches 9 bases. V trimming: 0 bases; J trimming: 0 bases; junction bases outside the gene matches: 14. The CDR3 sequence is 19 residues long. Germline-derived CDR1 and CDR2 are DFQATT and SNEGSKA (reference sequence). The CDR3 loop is CSARELSGTGLSANYGYTF. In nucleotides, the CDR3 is TGCAGTGCTAGAGAACTTTCCGGGACAGGGCTTTCAGCTAACTATGGCTACACCTTC.

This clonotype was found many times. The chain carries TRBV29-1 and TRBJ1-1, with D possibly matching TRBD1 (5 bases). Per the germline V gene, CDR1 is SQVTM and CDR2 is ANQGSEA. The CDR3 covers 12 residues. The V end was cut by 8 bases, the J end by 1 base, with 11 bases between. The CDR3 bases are TGCAGCTCCCGGGACTGGAACACTGAAGCTTTCTTT. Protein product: CSSRDWNTEAFF.

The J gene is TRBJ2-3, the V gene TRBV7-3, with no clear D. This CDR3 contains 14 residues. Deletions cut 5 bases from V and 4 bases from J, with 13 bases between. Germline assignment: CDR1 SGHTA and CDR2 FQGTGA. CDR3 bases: TGTGCCAGCAGCCCGGGCGGATTCGCAGATACGCAGTATTTT. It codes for CASSPGGFADTQYF.

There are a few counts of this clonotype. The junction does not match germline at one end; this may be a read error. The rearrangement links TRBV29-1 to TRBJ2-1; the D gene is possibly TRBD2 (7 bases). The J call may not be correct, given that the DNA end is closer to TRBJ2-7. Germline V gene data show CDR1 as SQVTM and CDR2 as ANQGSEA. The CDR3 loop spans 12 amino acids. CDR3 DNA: TGTCGAGGGGGGGATTTGGACAATGAGCAGTACTTC. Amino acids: CRGGDLDNEQYF.

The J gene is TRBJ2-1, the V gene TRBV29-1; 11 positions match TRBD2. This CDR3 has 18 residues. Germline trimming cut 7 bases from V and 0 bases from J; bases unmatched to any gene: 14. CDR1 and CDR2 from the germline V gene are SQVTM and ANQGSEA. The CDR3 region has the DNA TGCAGCGGCCAGAGTCCTAGCGGGAGGTCTATCTCCTACAATGAGCAGTTCTTC. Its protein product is CSGQSPSGRSISYNEQFF.

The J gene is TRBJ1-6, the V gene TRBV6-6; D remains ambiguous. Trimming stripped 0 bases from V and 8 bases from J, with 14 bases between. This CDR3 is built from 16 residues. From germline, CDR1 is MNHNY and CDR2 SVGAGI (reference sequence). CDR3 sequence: CASSYSTPGPHSPLHF. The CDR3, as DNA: TGTGCCAGCAGTTACTCGACCCCGGGCCCACATTCACCCCTCCACTTT.

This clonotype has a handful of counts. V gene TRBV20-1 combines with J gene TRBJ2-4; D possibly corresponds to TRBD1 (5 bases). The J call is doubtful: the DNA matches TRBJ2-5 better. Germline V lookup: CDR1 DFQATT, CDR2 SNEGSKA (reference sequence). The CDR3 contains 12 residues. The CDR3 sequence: CSALEDTETQYF. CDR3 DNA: TGCAGTGCTCTTGAGGACACAGAGACCCAGTACTTC.

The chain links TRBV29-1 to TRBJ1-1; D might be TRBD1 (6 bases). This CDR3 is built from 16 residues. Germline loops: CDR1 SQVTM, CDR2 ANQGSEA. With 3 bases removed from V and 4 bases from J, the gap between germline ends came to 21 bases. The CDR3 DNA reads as TGCAGCGTTGATGGGGCAGGGGCCCTTCGGATCACTGAAGCTTTCTTT. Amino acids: CSVDGAGALRITEAFF.

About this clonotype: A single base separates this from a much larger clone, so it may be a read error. CDR3 bases: TGCGCCAGCAGCCAAGAGTGGAGCGGGGGGGCAGATACGCAGTATTTT. Translation gives CASSQEWSGGADTQYF. The genes are TRBV4-3 and TRBJ2-3; 10 nucleotides match TRBD2. V lost 0 bases, J lost 4 bases, and 4 bases stayed unmatched. Germline V gene data show CDR1 as LGHNA and CDR2 as YSLEER. The CDR3 contains 16 residues.

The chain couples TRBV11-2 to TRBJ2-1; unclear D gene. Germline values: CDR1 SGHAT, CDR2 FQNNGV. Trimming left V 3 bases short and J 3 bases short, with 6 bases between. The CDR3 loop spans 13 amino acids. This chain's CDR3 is CASSFFIYNEQFF. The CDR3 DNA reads TGTGCCAGCAGCTTTTTCATCTACAATGAGCAGTTCTTC. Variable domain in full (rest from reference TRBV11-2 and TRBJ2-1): EAGVAQSPRYKIIEKRQSVAFWCNPISGHATLYWYQQILGQGPKLLIQFQNNGVVDDSQLPKDRFSAERLKGVDSTLKIQPAKLEDSAVYLCASSFFIYNEQFFGPGTRLTVL.

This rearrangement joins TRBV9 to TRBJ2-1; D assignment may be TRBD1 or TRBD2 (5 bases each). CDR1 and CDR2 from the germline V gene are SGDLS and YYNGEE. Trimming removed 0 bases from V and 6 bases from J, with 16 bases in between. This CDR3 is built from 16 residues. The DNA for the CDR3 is TGTGCCAGCAGCGTAGGGTCGGGGCGATTGGTCAATGAGCAGTTCTTC. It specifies CASSVGSGRLVNEQFF.

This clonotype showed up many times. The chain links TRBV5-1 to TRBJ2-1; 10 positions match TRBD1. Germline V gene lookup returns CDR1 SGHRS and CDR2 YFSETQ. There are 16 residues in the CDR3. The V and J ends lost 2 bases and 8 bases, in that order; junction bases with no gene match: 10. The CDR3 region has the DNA TGCGCCAGCAGCTTTAGTGAGGACAGGGGGTCATATGAGCAGTTCTTC. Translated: CASSFSEDRGSYEQFF.

The CDR3 protein is CSVKGGLAEYKNIQYF. The DNA of the CDR3 is TGCAGTGTTAAAGGCGGACTAGCGGAGTACAAAAACATTCAGTACTTC. The chain couples TRBV20-1 to TRBJ2-4; 10 bases align to TRBD2. The J segment lost 3 bases and the V segment lost 7 bases, leaving 12 bases of the junction unmatched. This CDR3 comprises 16 residues. In germline, CDR1 is DFQATT, CDR2 SNEGSKA (reference sequence).

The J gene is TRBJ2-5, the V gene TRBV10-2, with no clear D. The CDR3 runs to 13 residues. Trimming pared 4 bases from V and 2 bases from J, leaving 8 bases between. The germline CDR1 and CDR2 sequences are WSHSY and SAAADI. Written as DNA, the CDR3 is TGCGCCAGCAGTGCTCTTAGACAAGAGACCCAGTACTTC. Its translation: CASSALRQETQYF.